A selection of T cell receptor beta chains follows, all from one sample in a study of T cell responses to AZD1222 COVID-19 vaccine. Method: immunoSEQ multiplex PCR; TCRdb's copy keeps in-frame clones and lacks some. The profile shows some 140,000 clones, about 90% of them singletons. This material consisted of peripheral blood, taken on day 0 of AZD1222 vaccination. The receptors were gathered from an adult in good health. The CDR3 runs from the conserved cysteine through the conserved F or W. Size is stated for part of the rows, as once, few or many counts, or as a class when the clone is expanded.

V	size	J	CDR3
TRBV7-6	once	TRBJ1-6	CASGGTSYNSPLHF
TRBV28	-	TRBJ2-7	CASAGTGIYEQYF
TRBV7-2	-	TRBJ2-3	CASSSRDRAGDTQYF
TRBV11-3	-	TRBJ1-1	CASSYRMNTEAFF
TRBV6-5	-	TRBJ2-5	CASSSYRVDEWETQYF
TRBV5-1	-	TRBJ1-1	CASSLTPGGKKNTEAFF
TRBV30	-	TRBJ1-3	CAWSDRLGNTIYF
TRBV4-2	-	TRBJ2-7	CASSQRGDSSYEQYF
TRBV7-2	-	TRBJ2-5	CASSPTSRPRQETQYF
TRBV3-1/TRBV3-2	-	TRBJ1-3	CASSRKATSGNTIYF
TRBV6-4	-	TRBJ1-2	CASSESSGQRYGYTF
TRBV6-2/TRBV6-3	-	TRBJ1-1	CASSKGRGTGNTEAFF
TRBV28	once	TRBJ1-5	CASMTGFDQPQHF
TRBV12-3/TRBV12-4	-	TRBJ1-5	CASSGQLNQPQHF
TRBV3-1/TRBV3-2	-	TRBJ1-2	CASSQGGPVGYTF
TRBV29-1	-	TRBJ2-2	CSFNPGLGTGELFF
TRBV19	-	TRBJ2-7	CASSVGTSGGTEQYF
TRBV29-1	once	TRBJ2-1	CSATGVASYNEQFF
TRBV19	-	TRBJ1-2	CASSSASVYTF
TRBV5-1	once	TRBJ1-1	CASSPAPERQEAFF
TRBV11-3	-	TRBJ2-2	CASSLEGPLAANTGELFF
TRBV15	-	TRBJ2-7	CATGTGHQMGQYF
TRBV3-1/TRBV3-2	-	TRBJ1-5	CASSHGYNQPQHF
TRBV7-2	-	TRBJ1-5	CASSPRAEQPQHF
TRBV19	-	TRBJ1-2	CASSIVQGANYGYTF
TRBV25-1	-	TRBJ1-1	CASSEMDRVNTEAFF
TRBV19	-	TRBJ1-5	CASSSGALGGNQPQHF
TRBV28	-	TRBJ1-2	CASSPPQGRGYTF
TRBV6-6	-	TRBJ2-2	CASTVGTGELFF
TRBV7-9	-	TRBJ1-1	CASSPEGVWTEAFF
TRBV18	few	TRBJ1-4	CASSPVRAEGNEKLFF